Below, 25 T cell receptor beta chains from the same sample are listed, as sequenced in a study of technical replicates of blood from several donors. The data were produced by immunoSEQ multiplex PCR, yet TCRdb's version contains in-frame clones alone and is incomplete. The table includes fewer than 85,000 clones, roughly nine tenths detected once. Sequenced input: PBMCs. The receptors stem from a human donor in good health. Some clones in this sample may be carry-over from other donors' samples.

This clone came up a few times. The sample has other DNA sequences that encode this CDR3 too. This chain connects TRBV2 to TRBJ2-2; the match to TRBD1 covers 9 bases. Germline values: CDR1 SNHLY, CDR2 FYNNEI. The V and J ends lost 6 bases and 1 base, in that order; junction bases with no gene match: 3. The CDR3 loop spans 15 amino acids. The CDR3 nucleotides are TGTGCCAGCAGCGGGACAGGGCGGAACACCGGGGAGCTGTTTTTT. Its translation: CASSGTGRNTGELFF.

Here the CDR3 reads CATSRFTSGGAGLGETQYF. The DNA of the CDR3 is TGTGCCACCAGCAGATTCACTAGCGGGGGGGCCGGCCTAGGGGAGACCCAGTACTTC. The chain employs TRBV15 and TRBJ2-5; TRBD2 agrees at 13 bases. This CDR3 comprises 19 residues. Germline V gene lookup returns CDR1 LNHNV and CDR2 YYDKDF (reference sequence). J was trimmed by 5 bases and V by 2 bases; bases with no gene match: 14.

The rearrangement uses TRBV7-2 and TRBJ1-2; D not certain. Trimming removed 2 bases at V and 3 bases at J, with 7 bases between. The CDR3 is 13 residues long. CDR1 SGHTA and CDR2 FQGNSA come from the germline V gene. This CDR3 is CASSLRQDYGYTF. The CDR3 DNA is TGTGCCAGCAGCTTAAGGCAGGACTATGGCTACACCTTC.

The V gene is TRBV18, the J gene TRBJ1-2; tentative D call: TRBD1 (6 bases). Germline V gene data show CDR1 as KGHSH and CDR2 as LQKENI. Trimming shortened V by 2 bases and J by 5 bases, and 15 bases separated the two germline ends. The CDR3 runs to 15 residues. The CDR3, as DNA: TGTGCCAGCTCACCAACGGACAGACTACCGTATGGCTACACCTTC. Residues: CASSPTDRLPYGYTF.

The chain recombines TRBV4-3 with TRBJ1-2; TRBD1 agrees at 8 bases. Germline V CDR1 and CDR2: LGHNA, YSLEER. CDR3 size: 15 residues. V lost 0 bases, J lost 7 bases, and 7 bases stayed unmatched. CDR3 DNA sequence: TGCGCCAGCAGCCAAGAACGGACAGGGTTATTTGGCTACACCTTC. It specifies CASSQERTGLFGYTF.

This chain uses TRBV6-4 with TRBJ2-1; tentative D call: TRBD1 (5 bases). Trimming removed 3 bases at V and 4 bases at J, with 10 bases between. This CDR3 region has 14 residues. Germline V gene sequence: CDR1 MRHNA, CDR2 SNTAGT. CDR3 nucleotides: TGTGCCAGCAGTGAAACAGGTCTTTACAATGAGCAGTTCTTC. It is translated as CASSETGLYNEQFF.

The chain couples TRBV5-1 to TRBJ2-3, with a weak D call TRBD2 (6 bases). Germline-derived CDR1 and CDR2 are SGHRS and YFSETQ. V was trimmed by 4 bases and J by 4 bases, leaving 19 bases between them. The CDR3 covers 16 residues. CDR3 nucleotides: TGCGCCAGCAGCCAATCCTCAGGGAGGCTCGCAGATACGCAGTATTTT. It specifies CASSQSSGRLADTQYF.

The chain employs TRBV4-3 and TRBJ1-2; D may be TRBD1 (5 bases). CDR1 is LGHNA and CDR2 is YSLEER in the germline V gene. Trimming removed 0 bases from V and 7 bases from J, with 15 bases in between. This CDR3 region has 15 residues. In DNA, the CDR3 is TGCGCCAGCAGCCAAGATCGAGCGGGGAGGGGTGGCTACACCTTC. Its protein product is CASSQDRAGRGGYTF.

J is TRBJ1-2 and V is TRBV4-1, with D uncertain. CDR1 MGHRA and CDR2 YSYEKL come from the germline V gene. V was cut by 0 bases and J by 4 bases, with 9 bases left in between. The CDR3 loop spans 14 amino acids. The CDR3 DNA reads as TGCGCCAGCAGCCAAGAACGGGGAACCTATGGCTACACCTTC. It translates to CASSQERGTYGYTF.

This sequence joins TRBV4-3 and TRBJ2-2, with 10 bases aligning to TRBD1. This CDR3 comprises 18 residues. CDR1 LGHNA and CDR2 YSLEER come from the germline V gene. V lost 3 bases, J lost 4 bases, and 11 bases stayed unmatched. The CDR3 DNA reads TGCGCCAGCAGCCAGGGGGGTTGGGGACAGGGGACCACCGGGGAGCTGTTTTTT. This sequence encodes CASSQGGWGQGTTGELFF.

This rearrangement joins TRBV5-1 to TRBJ2-3, with 11 bases that match TRBD1. The CDR3 loop spans 15 amino acids. With 3 bases clipped from V and 5 bases from J, the junction kept 5 bases outside the gene matches. Looked up from germline, CDR1 is SGHRS and CDR2 is YFSETQ. CDR3 DNA sequence: TGCGCCAGCAGCTCCCGGACAGGGGGCGTAGATACGCAGTATTTT. Translated, it gives CASSSRTGGVDTQYF. The entire variable domain, with the rest obtained from reference TRBV5-1 and TRBJ2-3, is as follows: KAGVTQTPRYLIKTRGQQVTLSCSPISGHRSVSWYQQTPGQGLQFLFEYFSETQRNKGNFPGRFSGRQFSNSRSEMNVSTLELGDSALYLCASSSRTGGVDTQYFGPGTRLTVL.

This chain joins TRBV9 and TRBJ2-5; 8 bases agree with TRBD1. The CDR3 extends over 14 amino acids. Germline loops: CDR1 SGDLS, CDR2 YYNGEE. Trimming at V came to 2 bases and at J to 5 bases, leaving 5 bases not matched to a gene. The CDR3 sequence: CASSVSGGSETQYF. The CDR3 DNA follows: TGTGCCAGCAGCGTCTCAGGGGGCTCGGAGACCCAGTACTTC.

The chain is built from TRBV5-5 and TRBJ2-7; 11 bases agree with TRBD1. Germline loops: CDR1 SGHKS, CDR2 YYEKEE (reference sequence). Trimming cost V 1 base and J 6 bases; bases outside gene matches: 6. The CDR3 is 15 residues long. The chain's CDR3 is CASSLYGTGGVEQYF. The CDR3 coding sequence is TGTGCCAGCAGCTTGTATGGGACAGGGGGGGTCGAGCAGTACTTC.

This clone was seen a few times. The chain carries TRBV6-1 and TRBJ2-3; D may be TRBD2 (6 bases). Trimming pared 10 bases from V and 3 bases from J, leaving 14 bases between. Per the germline V gene, CDR1 is MNHNS and CDR2 is SASEGT. The length of the CDR3 is 13 residues. CDR3 nucleotide sequence: TGTGCCATACAACCCCGGGAGACAGATACGCAGTATTTT. Encoded protein: CAIQPRETDTQYF.

The gene calls are TRBV10-3 and TRBJ2-1; 9 bases are shared with TRBD1. Germline lookup yields CDR1 ENHRY and CDR2 SYGVKD. The CDR3 runs to 15 residues. V lost 3 bases to trimming and J lost 6 bases; unmatched junction nucleotides: 6. The CDR3 bases are TGTGCCATCAGTGATGGGGACAGGGTGGGCAATGAGCAGTTCTTC. Encoded protein: CAISDGDRVGNEQFF.

The chain recombines TRBV6-5 with TRBJ1-1; 7 bases align to TRBD1. V was pared by 6 bases and J by 5 bases, with 9 bases of the junction left unmatched. Germline lookup yields CDR1 MNHEY and CDR2 SVGAGI. The CDR3 sequence is 14 residues long. This CDR3 is CASSPTGIGTEAFF. CDR3 nucleotide sequence: TGTGCCAGCAGCCCGACAGGGATAGGAACTGAAGCTTTCTTT.

The chain carries TRBV4-1 and TRBJ2-1, with D tentatively TRBD1 (6 bases). Trimming pared 0 bases from V and 1 base from J, leaving 7 bases between. Per germline, CDR1 MGHRA and CDR2 YSYEKL. The CDR3 totals 15 residues. CDR3 DNA sequence: TGCGCCAGCAGCCAAGACCAGGGGTCCTACAATGAGCAGTTCTTC. Translating it yields CASSQDQGSYNEQFF.

This chain uses TRBV7-8 with TRBJ2-1, with TRBD2 matching over 15 bases. The germline gives CDR1 SGHVS, CDR2 FQNEAQ. Losses at the gene ends were 1 base for V and 13 bases for J; bases not matched to a gene: 11. The CDR3 is 17 residues long. CDR3 loop: CASSLVFRTSGRGIQFF. The CDR3 DNA reads TGTGCCAGCAGCTTAGTTTTTAGGACTAGCGGGAGGGGAATCCAGTTCTTC.

J is TRBJ2-7 and V is TRBV5-4, with TRBD2 matching 12 bases. V lost 5 bases and J lost 5; bases outside the gene matches: 5. The length of the CDR3 is 14 residues. The germline CDR1 and CDR2 sequences are SGHNT and YYREEE (reference sequence). DNA of the CDR3: TGTGCCAGCAGACTAGCGGGGGGACCCCACGAGCAGTACTTC. This gives the protein CASRLAGGPHEQYF.

The sample holds one count of this clone. The rearrangement joins TRBV19 to TRBJ1-2; 9 bases align to TRBD1. CDR3 size: 16 residues. Per germline, CDR1 LNHDA and CDR2 SQIVND (reference sequence). J was trimmed by 1 base and V by 4 bases; bases with no gene match: 7. Here the CDR3 reads CASSTSSGQGNYGYTF. CDR3 DNA: TGTGCCAGTAGTACCTCCTCGGGACAGGGTAACTATGGCTACACCTTC.

The chain uses TRBV11-3 and TRBJ2-4; 11 bases are a match to TRBD1. The CDR3 has 14 residues. CDR1 is SGHNT, CDR2 YENEEA, per germline. Germline trimming cut 4 bases from V and 8 bases from J; bases unmatched to any gene: 4. CDR3 amino acids: CASSSGQGVDIQYF. The DNA of the CDR3 is TGTGCCAGCAGCTCGGGACAGGGGGTGGACATTCAGTACTTC.

V is TRBV7-7 and J is TRBJ2-7; no firm D call. The CDR3 length is 13 residues. V shed 5 bases and J shed 6 bases, with 14 bases lying between them. In germline, CDR1 is SSHAT, CDR2 FNYEAQ (reference sequence). CDR3 sequence reads: CASSADKVGEQYF. The CDR3 nucleotides are TGTGCCAGCAGCGCCGACAAGGTGGGCGAGCAGTACTTC.

The V and J genes are TRBV5-1 and TRBJ2-1; 8 bases line up with TRBD2. With V trimmed by 4 bases and J by 5 bases, 8 bases remained unmatched. The length of the CDR3 is 15 residues. Per germline, CDR1 SGHRS and CDR2 YFSETQ. CDR3 in DNA: TGCGCCAGCAGCCGAACTAGCGGAACCGACAATGAGCAGTTCTTC. Protein product: CASSRTSGTDNEQFF.

V is TRBV7-6 and J is TRBJ1-1, with TRBD1 as a possible D gene (5 bases). With 4 bases removed from V and 0 bases from J, the gap between germline ends came to 15 bases. The CDR3 covers 16 residues. CDR1 is SGHVS, CDR2 FNYEAQ, per germline. The CDR3 DNA is TGTGCCAGCAGCTCCCTTTCGGCGGACATGAACACTGAAGCTTTCTTT. Encoded protein: CASSSLSADMNTEAFF.

The chain uses TRBV7-2 and TRBJ1-5; a weak D match, TRBD1 (6 bases). This CDR3 contains 15 residues. CDR1 is SGHTA and CDR2 is FQGNSA in the germline V gene. V lost 2 bases, J lost 7 bases, and 15 bases lay in between. CDR3 residues: CASSLNRGAGQPQHF. For the CDR3, the DNA is TGTGCCAGCAGCTTAAACCGGGGGGCCGGGCAGCCCCAGCATTTT.